This T cell receptor (beta chain) derives from a study of blood T cells in healthy people across ages (dated by TCRdb to between 2014 and 2016). In the study overall: Template switching captured roughly one uniquely barcoded TCR beta cDNA molecule per two T cells in model experiments. Using deep sequencing normalized with unique cDNA molecular identifiers, the study measured how TCR beta repertoire diversity changes with age. Donors were grouped into four age groups: young (average about 15 years), middle-aged (over 35), aged (over 55) and long-lived (approximately 78). To avoid experimental bias, donors of different ages were randomly spread across the sequencing lanes. The study analyzed two additional independent replicas of 1 million unique cDNA reads from the same blood draw for two donors, one aged 18 to 29 and one aged 80 or older.

With respect to this clonotype: What antigen it recognizes has not been identified. No qualities accompany the bases; no much larger clone lies one base away.

The paper as a whole reports these results and caveats: Since profiling was done on bulk unsorted PBMCs, naive and antigen-experienced compartments could not be conclusively compared. The long-lived group showed more naive CD4+ T cells, fewer expanded clones and increased TCR diversity than the aged group, suggesting age selection. Observed TCR beta diversity per million T cells fell roughly linearly with age, and a significant reduction was already apparent by age roughly 40. Donor CMV infection status was unknown, potentially confounding age-related changes in expanded clonotypes. A strong correlation was found between observed TCR beta diversity and the percentage of naive T cells measured by flow cytometry. Total diversity estimates from one million sequenced T cells were considered lower bounds and underestimates.

The donors were roughly 40 Caucasian individuals from Russia, aged roughly 6 to 90 years, who were systemically healthy. Each donor gave 9 to 10 milliliters of peripheral blood, collected into EDTA-treated Vacutainer tubes. Ficoll-Paque density-gradient centrifugation was used to isolate PBMCs, with at least 7 million per sample. Trizol reagent was used to extract total RNA from PBMCs, with at least 6 micrograms per sample. The percentages of naive CD45RAhigh/CD27high T cells were determined by flow cytometry on a PBMC aliquot from every donor. Trimming costs V 8 bases and J 4 bases, and their ends lie 10 bases apart. Including cysteine and phenylalanine, the CDR3 has 12 amino acids. Solely the CDR3 DNA is kept, with 36 bases framed from the first base. For CDR1 and CDR2, the germline V gene (reference sequence) lists SEHNR and FQNEAQ. Library generation was performed with 5' RACE. The reads were generated on an Illumina HiSeq 2500. The second PCR ran for about 6 to 11 cycles and used a J-beta primer mix along with a sample-barcoded 5' primer. A unique molecular identifier was introduced onto each TCR beta cDNA molecule by a template-switch 5' adaptor carrying 12 random nucleotides. Each sample yielded at least 3 million CDR3-containing paired-end reads. All of the RNA was converted into first-strand cDNA using the Mint cDNA synthesis kit, with a TRBC-specific oligonucleotide serving as the primer. After uracil-DNA glycosylase treatment, a first 18-cycle PCR used universal primers M1SS and BC2_uni_R on all cDNA. In the paper's pipeline: Each sample was normalized by randomly selecting 1 million high-quality reads, each carrying a distinct molecular identifier. Instead of being binned into consensus sequences, reads with shared molecular identifiers were discarded. MiTCR, with a Q25 quality threshold and the strictest error-elimination algorithm, was used for CDR3 identification, clonotype clustering and error correction. A nonparametric unseen species model with Euler transformation was used to estimate lower-bound total TCR beta diversity. TCRdb trimmed the raw reads at Q25, called clones with MiXCR and kept productive beta chains. Records with the same CDR3 protein are collapsed into one entry carrying the most frequent genes and DNA. TCRdb's processing, not the authors', yielded these V and J calls. This sample gives 1,300,000 or so distinct CDR3 sequences in total; 55% to 75% of them show up just once. In total, the top ten clones hold over 5% of the sample.

Sequencing used blood. The TCR was taken from a man aged 18 to 30 in good health. The rearranged chain carries TRBV7-9 and TRBJ2-3, with the D segment identity uncertain. The DNA is as follows: TGTGCCAGCGACCCTGGGGCAGATACGCAGTATTTT. It is translated as CASDPGADTQYF.